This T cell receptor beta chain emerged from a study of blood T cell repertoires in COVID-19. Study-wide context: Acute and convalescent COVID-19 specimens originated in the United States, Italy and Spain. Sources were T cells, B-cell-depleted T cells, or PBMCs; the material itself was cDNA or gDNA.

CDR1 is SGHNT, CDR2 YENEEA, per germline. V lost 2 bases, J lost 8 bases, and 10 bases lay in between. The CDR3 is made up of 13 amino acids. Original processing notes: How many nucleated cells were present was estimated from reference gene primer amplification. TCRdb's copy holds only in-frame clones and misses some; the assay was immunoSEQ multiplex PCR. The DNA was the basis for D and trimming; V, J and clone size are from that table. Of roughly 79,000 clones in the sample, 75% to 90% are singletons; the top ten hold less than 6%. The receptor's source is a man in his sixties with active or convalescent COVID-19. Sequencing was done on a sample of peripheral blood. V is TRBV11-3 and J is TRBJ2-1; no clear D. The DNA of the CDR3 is TGTGCCAGCAGCTTATCGCGGCTCGATGAGCAGTTCTTC. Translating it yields CASSLSRLDEQFF.